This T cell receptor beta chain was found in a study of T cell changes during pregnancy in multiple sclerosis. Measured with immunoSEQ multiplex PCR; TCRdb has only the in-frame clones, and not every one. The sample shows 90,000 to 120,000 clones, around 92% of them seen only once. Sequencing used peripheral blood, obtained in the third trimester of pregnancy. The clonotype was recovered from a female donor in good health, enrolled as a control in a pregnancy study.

This chain's CDR3 is CAWKWRGGMNTEAFF. CDR3 nucleotide sequence: TGTGCCTGGAAGTGGCGGGGGGGGATGAACACTGAAGCTTTCTTT. V is TRBV30 and J is TRBJ1-1, with TRBD1 as a possible D gene (5 bases). Trimming removed 4 bases at V and 0 bases at J, with 15 bases between. The germline gives CDR1 GTSNPN, CDR2 SVGIG (reference sequence). This CDR3 has 15 amino acids.